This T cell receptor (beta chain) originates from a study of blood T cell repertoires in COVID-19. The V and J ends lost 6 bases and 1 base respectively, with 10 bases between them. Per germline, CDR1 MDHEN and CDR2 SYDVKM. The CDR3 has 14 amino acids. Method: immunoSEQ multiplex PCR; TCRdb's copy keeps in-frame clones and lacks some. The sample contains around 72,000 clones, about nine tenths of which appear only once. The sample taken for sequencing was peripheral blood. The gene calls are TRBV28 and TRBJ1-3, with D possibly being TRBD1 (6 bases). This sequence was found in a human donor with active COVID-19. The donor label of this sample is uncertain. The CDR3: CASRRDISGNTIYF. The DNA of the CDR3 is TGTGCCAGCAGAAGGGACATTTCTGGAAACACCATATATTTT.